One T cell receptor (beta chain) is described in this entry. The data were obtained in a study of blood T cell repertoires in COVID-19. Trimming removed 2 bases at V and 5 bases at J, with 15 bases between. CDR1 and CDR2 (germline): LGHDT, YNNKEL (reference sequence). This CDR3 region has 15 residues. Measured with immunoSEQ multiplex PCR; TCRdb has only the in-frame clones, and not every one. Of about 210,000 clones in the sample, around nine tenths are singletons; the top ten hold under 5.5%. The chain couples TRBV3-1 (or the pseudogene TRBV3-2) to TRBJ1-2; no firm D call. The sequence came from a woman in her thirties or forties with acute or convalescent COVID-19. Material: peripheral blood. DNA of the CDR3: TGTGCCAGCAGCCAAAGCCTCGCGGCAGCTTATGGCTACACCTTC. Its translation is CASSQSLAAAYGYTF.